This T cell receptor (beta chain) was sequenced during a study of blood T cell repertoires in COVID-19. Study summary: There were acute and convalescent COVID-19 samples, and they came from the United States, Italy and Spain.

Original handling: Cell counts per sample came from amplifying reference gene primers. Sequencing used immunoSEQ multiplex PCR; TCRdb keeps in-frame clones, though not all of them. The V and J calls and clone size come from that table; D and trimming were worked out from the DNA. This table has tens of thousands of clones, around nine tenths appearing once. V was trimmed by 0 bases and J by 2 bases, leaving 11 bases between them. Germline V gives CDR1 GTSNPN, CDR2 SVGIG (reference sequence). This CDR3 is built from 14 residues. The sample comprised peripheral blood. V gene TRBV30 combines with J gene TRBJ2-7; perhaps TRBD1 as D (6 bases). The clonotype originates from a woman aged 60-75 years with COVID-19, enrolled during active disease. The CDR3 DNA sequence: TGTGCCTGGAGTGTTTTTGGGGGCACCTACGAGCAGTACTTC. Translation gives CAWSVFGGTYEQYF.